The present T cell receptor beta chain was sequenced within a study of vaccination effects on CD4 cells after COVID-19. Sequencing was performed with immunoSEQ multiplex PCR; in TCRdb, only in-frame clones are kept and a portion is missing. Of 25,000 to 35,000 clones in the sample, 55% to 75% were seen once. Comment on this clone: The target antigen is unknown.

Germline V gene data show CDR1 as SNHLY and CDR2 as FYNNEI. Losses at the gene ends were 6 bases for V and 5 bases for J; bases not matched to a gene: 6. This CDR3 is 15 amino acids long. ViraFEST used viral peptide pools to expand antigen-specific CD4+ T cells before sequencing. CD4+ T cells were isolated after about nine days of culture. SARS-CoV-2 infection was confirmed by PCR in the person between March and December 2020. The chain carries TRBV2 and TRBJ2-7, with TRBD2 matching 14 bases. This clonotype was sampled from a human donor who had a prior SARS-CoV-2 infection. Here the sequenced sample was CD4+ T cells from PBMCs cultured with a peptide pool, taken before COVID-19 vaccination. CDR3 nucleotides: TGTGCCAGCAGGGATCGGACTAGCGGGAGGAACGAGCAGTACTTC. Translating it yields CASRDRTSGRNEQYF.